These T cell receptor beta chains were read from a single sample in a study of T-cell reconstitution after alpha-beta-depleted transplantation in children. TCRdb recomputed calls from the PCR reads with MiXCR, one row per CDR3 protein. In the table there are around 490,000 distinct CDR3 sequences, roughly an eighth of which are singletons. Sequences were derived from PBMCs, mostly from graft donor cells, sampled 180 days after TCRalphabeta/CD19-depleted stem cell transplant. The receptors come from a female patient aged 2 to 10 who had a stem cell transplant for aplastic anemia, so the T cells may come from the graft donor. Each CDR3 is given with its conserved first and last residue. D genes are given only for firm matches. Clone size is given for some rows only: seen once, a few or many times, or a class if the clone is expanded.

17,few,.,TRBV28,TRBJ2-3,CASSFPGGGSAADTQYF,TGTGCCAGCAGTTTCCCCGGGGGCGGGAGTGCGGCAGATACGCAGTATTTT
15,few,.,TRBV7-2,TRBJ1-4,CASSLGVGGNEKLFF,TGTGCCAGCAGCTTAGGCGTGGGAGGGAATGAAAAACTGTTTTTT
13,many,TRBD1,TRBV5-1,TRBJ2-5,CASYTGGQETQYF,TGCGCCAGCTACACAGGGGGGCAAGAGACCCAGTACTTC
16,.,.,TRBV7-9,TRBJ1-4,CASSSPTGIGDEKLFF,TGTGCCAGCAGCTCGCCCACAGGGATCGGTGATGAAAAACTGTTTTTT
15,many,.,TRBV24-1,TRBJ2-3,CATSDAAGRADTQYF,TGTGCCACCAGTGATGCGGCCGGGCGAGCAGATACGCAGTATTTT
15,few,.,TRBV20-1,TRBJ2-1,CSARFWGAVYNEQFF,TGCAGTGCTAGATTTTGGGGAGCGGTCTACAATGAGCAGTTCTTC
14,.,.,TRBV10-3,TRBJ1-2,CAISGQETNYGYTF,TGTGCCATCAGTGGGCAGGAGACTAACTATGGCTACACCTTC
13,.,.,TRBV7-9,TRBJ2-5,CASSWGEIETQYF,TGTGCCAGCAGCTGGGGTGAGATAGAGACCCAGTACTTC
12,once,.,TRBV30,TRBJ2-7,CAWSVGNYEQYF,TGTGCCTGGAGTGTAGGGAATTACGAGCAGTACTTC
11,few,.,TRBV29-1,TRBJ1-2,CSGRDNYGYTF,TGCAGCGGCCGGGATAACTATGGCTACACCTTC
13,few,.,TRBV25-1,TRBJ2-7,CASSENPGHEQYF,TGTGCCAGCAGTGAGAACCCAGGGCACGAGCAGTACTTC
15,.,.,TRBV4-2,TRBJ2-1,CASSQESRFDNEQFF,TGTGCCAGCAGCCAAGAGAGTAGATTCGACAATGAGCAGTTCTTC
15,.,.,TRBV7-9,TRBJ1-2,CASSIRAGTNYGYTF,TGTGCCAGCAGCATCAGGGCGGGGACTAACTATGGCTACACCTTC
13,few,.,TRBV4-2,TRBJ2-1,CASSLQTGYEQFF,TGTGCCAGCAGCCTTCAAACAGGGTATGAGCAGTTCTTC
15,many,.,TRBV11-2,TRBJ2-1,CASSGATGGADEQFF,TGTGCCAGCAGCGGAGCGACCGGGGGAGCGGATGAGCAGTTCTTC
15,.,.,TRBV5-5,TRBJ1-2,CASSLRTEEVYGYTF,TGTGCCAGCAGCCTACGGACCGAAGAGGTCTATGGCTACACCTTC
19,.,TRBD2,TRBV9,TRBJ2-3,CASSAPIASGSRSTDTQYF,TGTGCCAGCAGCGCCCCCATCGCTAGCGGGAGCCGTAGCACAGATACGCAGTATTTT
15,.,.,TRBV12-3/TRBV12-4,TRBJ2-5,CASSLRRSLGETQYF,TGTGCCAGCAGTTTACGTCGCTCCCTGGGAGAGACCCAGTACTTC
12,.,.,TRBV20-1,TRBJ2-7,CSASLTPEQQYF,TGCAGTGCTAGTTTGACACCGGAGCAGCAGTACTTC
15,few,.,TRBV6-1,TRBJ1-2,CASSPDQGFPYGYTF,TGTGCCAGCAGTCCAGATCAGGGGTTCCCATATGGCTACACCTTC
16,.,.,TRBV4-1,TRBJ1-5,CASSQGPGPESQPQHF,TGCGCCAGCAGCCAGGGACCCGGGCCGGAAAGTCAGCCCCAGCATTTT
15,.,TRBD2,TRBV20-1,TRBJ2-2,CSGLAGSANTGELFF,TGCAGCGGATTAGCGGGATCTGCGAACACCGGGGAGCTGTTTTTT
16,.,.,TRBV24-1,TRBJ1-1,CATSGGPRSKKTEAFF,TGTGCCACCAGCGGGGGACCCCGGAGCAAGAAGACTGAAGCTTTCTTT
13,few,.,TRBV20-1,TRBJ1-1,CSARENTGIEAFF,TGCAGTGCTAGAGAGAATACAGGGATTGAAGCTTTCTTT
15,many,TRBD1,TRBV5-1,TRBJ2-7,CASSGKGQANYEQYF,TGCGCCAGCAGCGGGAAGGGACAGGCAAACTACGAGCAGTACTTC
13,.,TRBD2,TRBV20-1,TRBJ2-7,CSARLAGGHEQYF,TGCAGTGCAAGACTAGCGGGAGGTCACGAGCAGTACTTC
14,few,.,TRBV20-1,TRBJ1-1,CSAGAMGEGAEAFF,TGCAGTGCCGGGGCAATGGGGGAAGGGGCTGAAGCTTTCTTT
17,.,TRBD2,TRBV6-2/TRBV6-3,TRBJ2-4,CASSPLAGYFVKNIQYF,TGTGCCAGCAGTCCCCTAGCGGGATATTTCGTCAAAAACATTCAGTACTTC
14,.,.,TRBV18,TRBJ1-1,CASSPPVRNTEAFF,TGTGCCAGCTCACCACCCGTAAGGAACACTGAAGCTTTCTTT
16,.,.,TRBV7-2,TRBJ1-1,CASSLARPGVNTEAFF,TGTGCCAGCAGCTTAGCGCGTCCGGGGGTGAACACTGAAGCTTTCTTT
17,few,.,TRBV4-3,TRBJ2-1,CASSPFSVQSSYNEQFF,TGCGCCAGCAGCCCGTTCTCGGTTCAGAGCTCCTACAATGAGCAGTTCTTC
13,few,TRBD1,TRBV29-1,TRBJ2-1,CSVGGQVYNEQFF,TGCAGCGTTGGCGGACAGGTCTACAATGAGCAGTTCTTC
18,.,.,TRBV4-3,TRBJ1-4,CASSQTRSWTVLNEKLFF,TGCGCCAGCAGCCAAACCCGGTCATGGACAGTCTTGAATGAAAAACTGTTTTTT
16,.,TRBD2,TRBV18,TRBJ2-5,CASSLLTSGDQETQYF,TGTGCCAGCTCTCTACTGACTAGCGGGGACCAAGAGACCCAGTACTTC
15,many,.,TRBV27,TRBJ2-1,CASSLSGRSYNEQFF,TGTGCCAGCAGTTTATCGGGACGGTCCTACAATGAGCAGTTCTTC
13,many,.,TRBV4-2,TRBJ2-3,CASSQVAADTQYF,TGTGCCAGCAGCCAAGTAGCTGCAGATACGCAGTATTTT
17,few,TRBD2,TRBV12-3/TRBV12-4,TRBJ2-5,CASSLARDPTGRETQYF,TGTGCCAGCAGTTTAGCGCGCGACCCCACCGGGAGGGAGACCCAGTACTTC
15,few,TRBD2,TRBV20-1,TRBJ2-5,CSASTRAGGQETQYF,TGCAGTGCTAGTACTAGGGCGGGGGGGCAAGAGACCCAGTACTTC
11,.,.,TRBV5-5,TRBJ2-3,CASTNTDTQYF,TGTGCCAGCACCAACACAGATACGCAGTATTTT
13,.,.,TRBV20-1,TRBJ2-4,CSAIPGPKNIQYF,TGCAGTGCGATACCGGGACCGAAAAACATTCAGTACTTC
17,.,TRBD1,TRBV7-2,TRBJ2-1,CASSLAKGTGKYNEQFF,TGTGCCAGCAGCTTAGCGAAAGGGACAGGGAAATACAATGAGCAGTTCTTC
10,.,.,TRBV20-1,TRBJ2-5,CSALPWTQYF,TGCAGTGCCCTACCCTGGACCCAGTACTTC
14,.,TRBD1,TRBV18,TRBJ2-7,CASSLTGTVSEQYF,TGTGCCAGCTCACTAACCGGGACAGTTAGTGAGCAGTACTTC
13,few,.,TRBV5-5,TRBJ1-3,CASSLDWGNTIYF,TGTGCCAGCAGCTTGGATTGGGGAAACACCATATATTTT
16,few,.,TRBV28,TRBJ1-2,CASSSYENRRSYGYTF,TGTGCCAGCAGTTCGTATGAAAACAGGCGTAGCTATGGCTACACCTTC
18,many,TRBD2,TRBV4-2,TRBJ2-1,CASSQERSGTSNYNEQFF,TGTGCCAGCAGCCAAGAGCGGTCCGGGACTAGCAACTACAATGAGCAGTTCTTC
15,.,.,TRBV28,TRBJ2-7,CASRPTGLGGYEQYF,TGTGCCAGCAGGCCTACAGGGTTAGGAGGCTACGAGCAGTACTTC
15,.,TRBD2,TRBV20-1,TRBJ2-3,CSASKTSGGTDTQYF,TGCAGTGCTAGCAAGACTAGCGGGGGAACAGATACGCAGTATTTT
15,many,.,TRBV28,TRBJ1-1,CASSRRRGTGTEAFF,TGTGCCAGCAGTCGCCGCCGGGGGACGGGCACTGAAGCTTTCTTT
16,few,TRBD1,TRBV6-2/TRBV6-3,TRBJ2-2,CASSSHGTGSTGELFF,TGTGCCAGCAGTTCGCACGGGACAGGGAGCACCGGGGAGCTGTTTTTT
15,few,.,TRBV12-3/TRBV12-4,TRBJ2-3,CASSRDTWGTDTQYF,TGTGCCAGCAGCAGAGACACTTGGGGCACAGATACGCAGTATTTT
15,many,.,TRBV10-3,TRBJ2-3,CAISESGAPPDTQYF,TGTGCCATCAGTGAGTCGGGGGCGCCCCCAGATACGCAGTATTTT